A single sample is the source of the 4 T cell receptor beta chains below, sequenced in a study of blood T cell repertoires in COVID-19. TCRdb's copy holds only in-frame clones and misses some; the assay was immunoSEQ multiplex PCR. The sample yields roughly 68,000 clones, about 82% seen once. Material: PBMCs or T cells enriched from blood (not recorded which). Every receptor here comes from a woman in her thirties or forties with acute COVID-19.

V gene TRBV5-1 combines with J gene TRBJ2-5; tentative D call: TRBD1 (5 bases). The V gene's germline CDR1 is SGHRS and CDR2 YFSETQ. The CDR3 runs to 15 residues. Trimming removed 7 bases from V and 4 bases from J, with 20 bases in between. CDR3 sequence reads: CASGNARAVGETQYF. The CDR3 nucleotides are TGCGCCAGCGGAAACGCCAGGGCTGTGGGAGAGACCCAGTACTTC.

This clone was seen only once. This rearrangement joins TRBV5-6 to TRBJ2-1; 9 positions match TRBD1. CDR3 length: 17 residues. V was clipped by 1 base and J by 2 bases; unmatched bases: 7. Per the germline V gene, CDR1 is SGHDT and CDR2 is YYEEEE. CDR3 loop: CASSLFRGQGTYNEQFF. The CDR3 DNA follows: TGTGCCAGCAGCTTGTTCCGGGGACAGGGTACCTACAATGAGCAGTTCTTC. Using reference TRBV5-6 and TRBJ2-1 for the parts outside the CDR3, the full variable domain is DAGVTQSPTHLIKTRGQQVTLRCSPKSGHDTVSWYQQALGQGPQFIFQYYEEEERQRGNFPDRFSGHQFPNYSSELNVNALLLGDSALYLCASSLFRGQGTYNEQFFGPGTRLTVL.

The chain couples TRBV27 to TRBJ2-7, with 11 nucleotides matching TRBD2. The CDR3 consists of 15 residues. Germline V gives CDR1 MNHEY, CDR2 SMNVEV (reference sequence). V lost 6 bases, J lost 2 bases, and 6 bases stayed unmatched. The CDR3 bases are TGTGCCAGCAGGCGTACTAGCGGGAGTCCCTACGAGCAGTACTTC. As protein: CASRRTSGSPYEQYF.

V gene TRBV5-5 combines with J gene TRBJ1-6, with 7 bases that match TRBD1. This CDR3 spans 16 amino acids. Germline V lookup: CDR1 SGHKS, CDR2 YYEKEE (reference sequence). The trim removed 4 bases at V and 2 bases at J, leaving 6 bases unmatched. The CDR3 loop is CASSQAGTAYNSPLHF. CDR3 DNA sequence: TGTGCCAGCAGCCAAGCCGGGACAGCCTATAATTCACCCCTCCACTTT.